This T cell receptor (beta chain) was retrieved from a study of cytotoxic CD8 clonotypes in ibrutinib-treated CLL. Some clones are missing from TCRdb's copy, which holds only in-frame ones; the method was immunoSEQ multiplex PCR. The table lists about 140,000 clones, 80% of them singletons, with 7.6% in the top ten. With 0 bases removed from V and 0 bases from J, the gap between germline ends came to 9 bases. Germline V gives CDR1 MGHRA, CDR2 YSYEKL. The CDR3 contains 15 residues. Sequences were derived from PBMCs, sampled after 36 months of ibrutinib treatment. The chain is built from TRBV4-1 and TRBJ2-7; D is tentatively TRBD1 or TRBD2 (6 bases each). This sequence was found in a human donor with chronic lymphocytic leukemia. The CDR3 nucleotides read TGCGCCAGCAGCCAAGAAGGGGGGATCTCCTACGAGCAGTACTTC. It translates to CASSQEGGISYEQYF.